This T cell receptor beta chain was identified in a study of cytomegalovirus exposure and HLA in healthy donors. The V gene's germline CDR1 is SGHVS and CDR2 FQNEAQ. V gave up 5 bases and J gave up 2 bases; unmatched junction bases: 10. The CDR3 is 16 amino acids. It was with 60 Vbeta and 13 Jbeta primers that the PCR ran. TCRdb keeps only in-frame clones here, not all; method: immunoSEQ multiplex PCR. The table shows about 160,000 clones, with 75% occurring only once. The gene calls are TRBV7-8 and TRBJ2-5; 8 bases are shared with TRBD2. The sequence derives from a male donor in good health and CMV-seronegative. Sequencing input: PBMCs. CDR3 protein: CASSPGLAGWQETQYF. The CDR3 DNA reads TGTGCCAGCAGCCCGGGGTTAGCGGGGTGGCAAGAGACCCAGTACTTC. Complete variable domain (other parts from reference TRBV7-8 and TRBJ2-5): GAGVSQSPRYKVAKRGQDVALRCDPISGHVSLFWYQQALGQGPEFLTYFQNEAQLDKSGLPSDRFFAERPEGSVSTLKIQRTQQEDSAVYLCASSPGLAGWQETQYFGPGTRLLVL.